The present entry profiles one TCR beta chain with its context. Its cognate antigen is unknown. From germline, CDR1 is MNHEY and CDR2 SMNVEV (reference sequence). The CDR3 has 14 amino acids. V lost 8 bases, J lost 8 bases, and 11 bases stayed unmatched. This sample is part of a study of cytomegalovirus exposure and HLA in healthy donors. Study-wide results and limits: With later analysis, a missense DCLRE1C variant became linked to TCR beta V- and J-gene trimming. An Asian-associated ancestry cluster reportedly showed fewer N-insertions than the approximately 660-donor mean in a later analysis. In a later analysis, TCR association rates varied by HLA locus: DRB1 most, HLA-C fewest. Per published accounts, TCR beta sequences correctly predicted the HLA-A and HLA-B alleles of most subjects.

The primer mix had 60 Vbeta and 13 Jbeta primers. Assay: immunoSEQ multiplex PCR; the TCRdb copy retains only in-frame clones and omits some. The table shows under 200,000 clones, with approximately 81% occurring only once. The chain links TRBV27 to TRBJ2-1, with 8 bases lining up with TRBD2. Input material: PBMCs. The TCR sequence derives from a male donor in good health and CMV-seronegative. CDR3 nucleotide sequence: TGTGCCAGCTCAGAGTTTTTACTAGCGGATGAGCAGTTCTTC. This translates into CASSEFLLADEQFF.